The sequence of this T cell receptor beta chain was determined in a study of cytomegalovirus exposure and HLA in healthy donors. Notes on the study in general: The authors later linked a missense DCLRE1C variant to TCR beta V- and J-gene trimming. Previous analysis showed most TCR beta V segments were productive about 87% or about 30% of the time. Upon later analysis, TCR association rates were observed to vary by HLA locus, being highest for DRB1 and lowest for HLA-C.

The ends were cut back, 6 bases at V and 15 bases at J, with 23 bases in the middle. From germline, CDR1 is MNHNY and CDR2 SVGAGI (reference sequence). The CDR3 is 14 residues long. The PCR employed 60 Vbeta primers together with 13 Jbeta primers. Sequencing used immunoSEQ multiplex PCR; TCRdb keeps in-frame clones, though not all of them. Of 150,000 to 200,000 clones in the sample, roughly four fifths were seen once. Healthy bone marrow donors supplied every sample. Worth noting for this clone: Its antigen is not identified.

Input material: PBMCs. The receptor was derived from a man aged 50-60 years in good health and CMV-seronegative. The chain has TRBV6-6 and TRBJ1-4; D possibly corresponds to TRBD1 (6 bases). CDR3: CASRPPQQGLRVFF. DNA of the CDR3: TGTGCCAGCAGACCCCCCCAACAGGGCCTCAGGGTGTTTTTT.